A single sample gave rise to the 13 T cell receptor beta chains below, sequenced in a study of T cell repertoires in cytomegalovirus infection. A single record per CDR3 protein comes from TCRdb applying MiXCR to the reads. The sample includes fewer than 250,000 distinct CDR3 sequences, about 12% of them seen just once. Sequenced input: PBMCs. These receptors were obtained from a human donor in good health (CMV status not recorded). Some clones in this sample may be carry-over from other donors' samples.

This clonotype was found many times. V gene TRBV25-1 combines with J gene TRBJ2-5; no definite D call. CDR3 length: 13 amino acids. The germline V and J ends were trimmed by 8 bases and 2 bases, with 12 bases remaining between them. From germline, CDR1 is MGHDK and CDR2 SYGVNS. In nucleotides, the CDR3 is TGTGCCAGCCGACACACCGTACAAGAGACCCAGTACTTC. Translating it yields CASRHTVQETQYF.

Notes on this clonotype: One base away lies a much larger clone, so this may be a sequencing read error. No conserved phenylalanine or tryptophan ends this CDR3, so it is likely a read error. The chain employs TRBV4-1 and TRBJ2-1; D might be TRBD1 (5 bases). V lost 5 bases, J lost 10 bases, and 12 bases lay in between. The CDR3 loop spans 12 amino acids. CDR1 and CDR2 from the germline V gene are MGHRA and YSYEKL. Here the CDR3 reads CASSFWTREQFL. The CDR3 DNA reads as TGCGCCAGCAGCTTCTGGACAAGGGAGCAGTTCCTC.

There are a few counts of this clonotype. The chain recombines TRBV20-1 with TRBJ1-1; the D gene is possibly TRBD1 (5 bases). This CDR3 spans 13 amino acids. V dropped 3 bases and J dropped 4 bases, with 12 bases sitting between them. CDR1 and CDR2 from the germline V gene are DFQATT and SNEGSKA (reference sequence). CDR3 sequence (DNA): TGCAGTGCTAGCTCAGGGCATGGCACTGAAGCTTTCTTT. Its translation is CSASSGHGTEAFF.

Many counts were recorded for this clonotype. The rearrangement joins TRBV7-2 to TRBJ2-1; 15 positions match TRBD2. This CDR3 has 17 amino acids. Germline CDR1 SGHTA, CDR2 FQGNSA. Trimming at V came to 2 bases and at J to 4 bases, leaving 3 bases not matched to a gene. The CDR3 bases are TGTGCCAGCAGCTTACCGGGACTAGCGGGGGGTTACAATGAGCAGTTCTTC. It encodes CASSLPGLAGGYNEQFF.

A few counts support this clonotype. The chain has TRBV2 and TRBJ2-5, with 9 bases identical to TRBD2. Germline V CDR1 and CDR2: SNHLY, FYNNEI. CDR3 length equals 18 residues. Unmatched junction bases numbered 15, after V lost 2 bases and J lost 5 bases. CDR3 DNA sequence: TGTGCCAGCAGTGAACCACGCTCTACTAGCGGGCAACTGGAGACCCAGTACTTC. This encodes CASSEPRSTSGQLETQYF. Combining the CDR3 with reference TRBV2 and TRBJ2-5 gives the whole variable domain EPEVTQTPSHQVTQMGQEVILRCVPISNHLYFYWYRQILGQKVEFLVSFYNNEISEKSEIFDDQFSVERPDGSNFTLKIRSTKLEDSAMYFCASSEPRSTSGQLETQYFGPGTRLLVL.

As concerns this clonotype: Compared with germline, one end of the junction differs, possibly owing to a read error. The V and J genes are TRBV5-1 and TRBJ2-1; TRBD1 aligns across 10 bases. From germline, CDR1 is SGHRS and CDR2 YFSETQ. The CDR3 is 15 amino acids. In nucleotides, the CDR3 is TGCGCCAGCAATTCGGACAGGGGGGACTACAATGAGCTGTTCTTC. Its protein product is CASNSDRGDYNELFF.

This clonotype appeared many times. The J gene is TRBJ2-3, the V gene TRBV7-2; D is unclear. The V gene lost 4 bases and the J gene lost 6 bases, with 5 bases spanning the gap. This CDR3 has 11 residues. CDR1 and CDR2 from the germline V gene are SGHTA and FQGNSA. CDR3 residues: CASSSQDTQYF. The CDR3 DNA reads TGTGCCAGCAGCTCCCAGGATACGCAGTATTTT.

This clonotype was counted ten times or more. This chain uses TRBV7-9 with TRBJ1-1, with D unresolved. This CDR3 region has 13 residues. Germline values: CDR1 SEHNR, CDR2 FQNEAQ (reference sequence). V lost 5 bases and J 3 bases, leaving 10 bases between the germline ends. The CDR3 bases are TGTGCCAGCAGCCTCGACGGATACACTGAAGCTTTCTTT. It yields the protein CASSLDGYTEAFF.

Many counts were recorded for this clonotype. The chain carries TRBV7-2 and TRBJ1-3; no definite D call. CDR1 and CDR2 (germline): SGHTA, FQGNSA. V was clipped by 1 base and J by 0 bases, with 13 bases between them. The CDR3 is 17 amino acids. The CDR3: CASSLEIGSSSGNTIYF. CDR3 bases: TGTGCCAGCAGCTTAGAAATCGGCAGCAGCTCTGGAAACACCATATATTTT.

This clonotype was observed at least ten times. The CDR3: CASSFPGQPQHF. The DNA of the CDR3 is TGTGCCAGCAGCTTCCCCGGACAGCCCCAGCATTTT. The chain couples TRBV7-9 to TRBJ1-5, with D unclear. The V end was cut by 3 bases, the J end by 7 bases, with 7 bases between. In germline, CDR1 is SEHNR, CDR2 FQNEAQ (reference sequence). CDR3 length: 12 amino acids.

This clonotype was picked up many times. This CDR3 reads CASSPLRGRGSETQYF. The CDR3 DNA sequence: TGTGCCAGCAGTCCTCTGCGGGGTCGCGGGAGTGAGACCCAGTACTTC. The chain couples TRBV28 to TRBJ2-5, with 7 bases that match TRBD2. The CDR3 consists of 16 residues. Germline-derived CDR1 and CDR2 are MDHEN and SYDVKM. Trimming took 5 bases from V and 5 from J; bases not matched to a gene: 14. The full variable domain, completed using reference TRBV28 and TRBJ2-5, is DVKVTQSSRYLVKRTGEKVFLECVQDMDHENMFWYRQDPGLGLRLIYFSYDVKMKEKGDIPEGYSVSREKKERFSLILESASTNQTSMYLCASSPLRGRGSETQYFGPGTRLLVL.

This clonotype came up many times. This chain's CDR3 is CASTSLAGGYQETQYF. CDR3 DNA sequence: TGTGCCAGCACCTCACTAGCGGGGGGTTACCAAGAGACCCAGTACTTC. This chain connects TRBV28 to TRBJ2-5; TRBD2 aligns across 12 bases. CDR1 and CDR2 from the germline V gene are MDHEN and SYDVKM. CDR3 length: 16 residues. J lost 0 bases, V lost 7 bases, and 6 bases had no gene match.

This clonotype was counted ten times or more. This chain links TRBV28 with TRBJ1-2, with D possibly matching TRBD1 (5 bases). Trimming removed 8 bases at V and 5 bases at J, with 15 bases between. CDR1 and CDR2 (germline): MDHEN, SYDVKM. The CDR3 has 13 residues. Written as DNA, the CDR3 is TGTGCCAGCGGGGTTGGGGGACCATATGGCTACACCTTC. Its protein product is CASGVGGPYGYTF.